This T cell receptor (beta chain) was captured by sequencing in a study of T cell responses to AZD1222 COVID-19 vaccine. The assay was immunoSEQ multiplex PCR, and TCRdb's table has in-frame clones only and misses some. This sample has 70,000 or so clones, with about four fifths found just once. Study-level points and caveats: Donors were mostly white British, more females; clonal diversity possibly underestimated. Repertoires were collected only later (after the peak T cell response had occurred). Nearly half of unique spike-specific TCRs reportedly avoided B.1.351 and B.1.1.7 mutated regions.

Of note for this clone: Antigen unknown.

The ends lost 4 bases at V and 5 bases at J; junction bases unmatched: 2. There are 13 residues in the CDR3. This TCR derives from an adult in good health. The chain joins TRBV12-3 or TRBV12-4 to TRBJ2-5; 9 bases are a match to TRBD1. Sample: peripheral blood, taken on day 0 of MenACWY control vaccination. The CDR3 region has the DNA TGTGCCAGCAGTTGGGGACAGGGTGAGACCCAGTACTTC. It is translated as CASSWGQGETQYF.